A selection of T cell receptor beta chains follows, all from one sample in a study of T cells in localized non-small cell lung cancer. Assay: immunoSEQ multiplex PCR; the TCRdb copy retains only in-frame clones and omits some. The sample records some 66,000 clones, approximately 85% being singletons. Sequencing was performed on peripheral blood, taken before any cancer treatment. The receptors stem from a female donor over 55 with stage I lung adenocarcinoma. Each CDR3 is given with its conserved first and last residue. The order of the fields is V gene, D gene, J gene, clone size, CDR3 protein, CDR3 DNA. D genes are given only for firm matches. Clone size is not always given. Where it is, it says once, few, many or a class for expanded clones.

V: TRBV9
D: TRBD2
J: TRBJ2-3
size: -
CDR3: CASSVAAGGDTQYF
DNA: TGTGCCAGCAGCGTAGCTGCGGGAGGAGATACGCAGTATTTT

V: TRBV18
D: -
J: TRBJ1-1
size: -
CDR3: CASSQVTGKLTEAFF
DNA: TGTGCCAGCTCACAAGTAACAGGGAAGTTGACTGAAGCTTTCTTT

V: TRBV5-1
D: TRBD1
J: TRBJ1-4
size: -
CDR3: CASSLGQLATNEKLFF
DNA: TGCGCCAGCAGCCTGGGACAGCTTGCAACTAATGAAAAACTGTTTTTT

V: TRBV7-9
D: TRBD1
J: TRBJ2-7
size: -
CDR3: CASSSTGTGGYEQYF
DNA: TGTGCCAGCAGCTCCACCGGGACAGGGGGATACGAGCAGTACTTC

V: TRBV1
D: -
J: TRBJ1-5
size: -
CDR3: CTSSQEHRDGNQPQHF
DNA: TGCACCAGCAGCCAAGAGCACAGGGACGGTAATCAGCCCCAGCATTTT

V: TRBV6-1
D: TRBD2
J: TRBJ2-1
size: few
CDR3: CASIPWGGGDNEQFF
DNA: TGTGCCAGCATCCCTTGGGGGGGAGGGGACAATGAGCAGTTCTTC

V: TRBV27
D: -
J: TRBJ2-7
size: once
CDR3: CASSFGGTYEQYF
DNA: TGTGCCAGCAGTTTTGGGGGGACCTACGAGCAGTACTTC

V: TRBV6-6
D: TRBD1
J: TRBJ1-2
size: -
CDR3: CASSPRGVDGYTF
DNA: TGTGCCAGCAGTCCCAGGGGGGTTGATGGCTACACCTTC

V: TRBV19
D: TRBD1
J: TRBJ2-7
size: -
CDR3: CASSPVTGSSYEQYF
DNA: TGTGCCAGTAGTCCCGTGACAGGGAGCTCCTACGAGCAGTACTTC

V: TRBV5-4
D: -
J: TRBJ2-3
size: -
CDR3: CASTSADTLGNTQYF
DNA: TGTGCCAGCACCTCTGCGGACACGCTCGGAAATACGCAGTATTTT

V: TRBV21-1
D: -
J: TRBJ2-7
size: -
CDR3: CASSTSAGGGFTYEQYF
DNA: TGTGCCAGCAGCACCTCGGCGGGCGGGGGCTTCACCTACGAGCAGTACTTC

V: TRBV7-2
D: -
J: TRBJ2-5
size: once
CDR3: CASSLRGLGWETQYF
DNA: TGTGCCAGCAGCTTACGCGGACTGGGGTGGGAGACCCAGTACTTC

V: TRBV6-5
D: TRBD1
J: TRBJ1-2
size: once
CDR3: CASSNDREVYGYTF
DNA: TGTGCCAGCAGCAACGACAGGGAAGTATATGGCTACACCTTC

V: TRBV7-9
D: -
J: TRBJ1-2
size: -
CDR3: CASRRSNYGYTF
DNA: TGTGCCAGCAGGCGATCTAACTATGGCTACACCTTC

V: TRBV4-1
D: -
J: TRBJ1-6
size: -
CDR3: CASSQDPSSYNSPLHF
DNA: TGCGCCAGCAGCCAAGATCCGAGCTCCTATAATTCACCCCTCCACTTT

V: TRBV14
D: -
J: TRBJ2-7
size: -
CDR3: CASSPSHRYYEQYF
DNA: TGTGCCAGCAGCCCCTCCCACAGATACTACGAGCAGTACTTC

V: TRBV7-8
D: -
J: TRBJ1-3
size: -
CDR3: CASTIGGRASSGNTIYF
DNA: TGTGCCAGCACCATAGGAGGCAGGGCCAGCTCTGGAAACACCATATATTTT

V: TRBV2
D: -
J: TRBJ1-1
size: -
CDR3: CASSGDLLTNTEAFF
DNA: TGTGCCAGCAGCGGTGACCTTCTAACGAACACTGAAGCTTTCTTT

V: TRBV2
D: -
J: TRBJ1-5
size: -
CDR3: CASSAALGNQPQHF
DNA: TGTGCCAGCAGTGCGGCCCTAGGCAATCAGCCCCAGCATTTT

V: TRBV21-1
D: -
J: TRBJ1-1
size: -
CDR3: CASANRENTEAFF
DNA: TGTGCCAGCGCGAACCGGGAGAACACTGAAGCTTTCTTT

V: TRBV25-1
D: -
J: TRBJ1-3
size: -
CDR3: CASSEEGAAGNTIYF
DNA: TGTGCCAGCAGTGAAGAAGGGGCAGCCGGAAACACCATATATTTT

V: TRBV4-2
D: -
J: TRBJ1-5
size: -
CDR3: CASSQDGREEPQHF
DNA: TGTGCCAGCAGCCAAGATGGCAGGGAGGAACCCCAGCATTTT

V: TRBV20-1
D: -
J: TRBJ2-5
size: -
CDR3: CSALGQETQYF
DNA: TGCAGTGCTCTAGGTCAAGAGACCCAGTACTTC

V: TRBV2
D: -
J: TRBJ1-5
size: -
CDR3: CASSEGERGQPQHF
DNA: TGTGCCAGCAGTGAAGGGGAGAGAGGTCAGCCCCAGCATTTT

V: TRBV5-1
D: TRBD1
J: TRBJ2-5
size: -
CDR3: CASSPWDSQETQYF
DNA: TGCGCCAGCAGCCCCTGGGACAGCCAAGAGACCCAGTACTTC

V: TRBV7-9
D: -
J: TRBJ1-4
size: once
CDR3: CASSFSGANEKLFF
DNA: TGTGCCAGCAGCTTTTCGGGAGCCAATGAAAAACTGTTTTTT

V: TRBV28
D: TRBD2
J: TRBJ2-7
size: -
CDR3: CASRNGGEAYEQYF
DNA: TGTGCCAGCAGGAACGGGGGGGAGGCCTACGAGCAGTACTTC

V: TRBV11-1
D: TRBD2
J: TRBJ2-3
size: -
CDR3: CASSATSVTQYF
DNA: TGTGCCAGCAGCGCGACTAGCGTTACGCAGTATTTT

V: TRBV7-3
D: TRBD2
J: TRBJ2-1
size: -
CDR3: CASSRNRLAGENNEQFF
DNA: TGTGCCAGCAGCCGAAACCGACTAGCGGGAGAGAACAATGAGCAGTTCTTC

V: TRBV7-8
D: TRBD2
J: TRBJ2-1
size: -
CDR3: CASSLGVAGGFNEQFF
DNA: TGTGCCAGCAGCTTAGGAGTAGCGGGAGGGTTCAATGAGCAGTTCTTC

V: TRBV6-5
D: TRBD2
J: TRBJ2-7
size: -
CDR3: CASSWGSGRADEQYF
DNA: TGTGCCAGCAGTTGGGGAAGCGGGAGGGCCGATGAGCAGTACTTC

V: TRBV11-3
D: TRBD2
J: TRBJ2-3
size: -
CDR3: CASSLDRSSGGQYF
DNA: TGTGCCAGCAGCTTAGATCGGTCAAGCGGGGGGCAGTATTTT

V: TRBV7-6
D: TRBD2
J: TRBJ2-5
size: -
CDR3: CASSLSRGLALSWTQYF
DNA: TGTGCCAGCAGCTTATCCCGTGGACTAGCGCTTTCATGGACCCAGTACTTC

V: TRBV28
D: -
J: TRBJ1-1
size: -
CDR3: CASSLSTRVVGEAFF
DNA: TGTGCCAGCAGTTTATCTACACGGGTTGTAGGTGAAGCTTTCTTT

V: TRBV5-1
D: -
J: TRBJ2-3
size: -
CDR3: CASSPVADTGTDTQYF
DNA: TGCGCCAGCTCCCCTGTTGCGGACACGGGCACAGATACGCAGTATTTT

V: TRBV10-1
D: -
J: TRBJ2-1
size: -
CDR3: CASSEHRGVNEQFF
DNA: TGCGCCAGCAGTGAGCACCGGGGAGTAAATGAGCAGTTCTTC

V: TRBV5-1
D: TRBD1
J: TRBJ2-1
size: -
CDR3: CASTIGKGAKDEQFF
DNA: TGCGCCAGCACCATTGGGAAGGGGGCGAAGGATGAGCAGTTCTTC

V: TRBV5-1
D: TRBD1
J: TRBJ2-1
size: -
CDR3: CASSLARTGLNEQFF
DNA: TGCGCCAGCAGCTTGGCTAGGACAGGACTCAATGAGCAGTTCTTC

V: TRBV28
D: -
J: TRBJ2-7
size: -
CDR3: CASSLGGSWFYEQYF
DNA: TGTGCCAGCAGTTTAGGTGGGAGTTGGTTCTACGAGCAGTACTTC

V: TRBV6-1
D: -
J: TRBJ1-6
size: -
CDR3: CASSEEVSYNSPLHF
DNA: TGTGCCAGCAGTGAGGAGGTTTCCTATAATTCACCCCTCCACTTT